This T cell receptor beta chain was recovered during a study of cytomegalovirus exposure and HLA in healthy donors (dated by TCRdb to the late 2010s). Study-wide context: The approximately 710 repertoires of the first cohort and the roughly 120 validation repertoires were produced on the same platform, according to a later analysis. The study was designed to test whether signatures of past pathogen exposure could be identified by cataloging public T cell receptors. A separate validation cohort of roughly 110 different subjects was used in addition to the approximately 610-subject first cohort. High-throughput TCR immunosequencing, statistical association of individual TCRs with disease status, and machine learning were combined to predict cytomegalovirus infection status.

Trimmed from V: 8 bases; trimmed from J: 3 bases; junction bases lacking a gene match: 7. Reading the germline V gene gives CDR1 MDHEN and CDR2 SYDVKM. From its cysteine to its phenylalanine, the CDR3 spans 14 amino acids. The only DNA kept is the CDR3, 42 bases in frame from the first base. In its sample, this clone was seen a few times. The antigen it recognizes is unknown. Base qualities are not provided; no much larger clone lies one nucleotide away. What the authors observed across the whole study: A later analysis found that TCRs clustered in the first cohort also tended to co-occur in the 100 to 150 validation repertoires, with approximately 95% of cluster scores above 0. The classifier was reported to diagnose cytomegalovirus status with high specificity and sensitivity in both the original and validation cohorts. Across donors, most TCR sequences were observed very rarely, whereas some public TCRs were present in many individuals. A later analysis had no HLA typing for the validation cohort, so co-occurrence there was scored across all 130 or so repertoires. In vitro tests confirmed that a few of the cytomegalovirus-associated TCR beta chains recognize cytomegalovirus antigens. In the study, around 150 TCR beta chains were listed as associated with cytomegalovirus. The authors suggested that the approach could potentially be generalized to other disease states and immunological phenotypes.

Separate from the approximately 670-subject first cohort, the validation cohort of roughly 130 subjects was the group to which the donors belonged. To prepare the library, the immunoSEQ multiplex PCR assay was applied. In the source study's methods: A statistical classification framework was built to diagnose cytomegalovirus status from the catalog of TCR beta chain sequences. TCRdb took this table from immuneACCESS and kept in-frame rearrangements with V and J called. Such tables lack part of the clones; where checked against another copy, unresolved V genes explain under half of the gap, and the rest is unexplained. V, J and clone size are those of that table, while D and trimming were read from the DNA. The sample yields about 280,000 clones; more than 75% were counted once. The ten largest clones add up to around 0.92% of the sample.

The sequence links TRBV28 to TRBJ2-7; TRBD1 agrees with 10 junctional bases. Sequencing was performed on PBMCs. This clonotype originated in a woman aged 18-29 years in good health and CMV-seronegative. The DNA sequence is given as TGTGCCAGCGGTCACCGGGACAGGGGCTACGAGCAGTACTTC. Translated, this gives CASGHRDRGYEQYF. Outside the CDR3, residues come from the reference TRBV28 and TRBJ2-7 proteins, so the full variable domain is: DVKVTQSSRYLVKRTGEKVFLECVQDMDHENMFWYRQDPGLGLRLIYFSYDVKMKEKGDIPEGYSVSREKKERFSLILESASTNQTSMYLCASGHRDRGYEQYFGPGTRLTVT.